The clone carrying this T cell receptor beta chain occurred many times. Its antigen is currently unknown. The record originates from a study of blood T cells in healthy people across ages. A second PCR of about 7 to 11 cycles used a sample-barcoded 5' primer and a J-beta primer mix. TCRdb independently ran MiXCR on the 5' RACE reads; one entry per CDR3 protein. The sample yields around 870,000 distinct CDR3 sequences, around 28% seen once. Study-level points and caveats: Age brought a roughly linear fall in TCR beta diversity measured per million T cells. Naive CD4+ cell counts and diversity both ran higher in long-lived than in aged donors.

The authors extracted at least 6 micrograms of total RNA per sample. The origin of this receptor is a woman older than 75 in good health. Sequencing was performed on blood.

The CDR3 reads CASTNYEDTEQFF. The CDR3 nucleotides are TGTGCCAGCACTAATTACGAGGACACCGAGCAGTTCTTC. V usage is TRBV6-2 or TRBV6-3 and J usage is TRBJ2-1; tentative D call: TRBD1 (5 bases). The CDR3 has 13 amino acids. V was trimmed by 7 bases and J by 10 bases, leaving 17 bases between them. CDR1 and CDR2 from the germline V gene are MNHEY and SVGEGT.